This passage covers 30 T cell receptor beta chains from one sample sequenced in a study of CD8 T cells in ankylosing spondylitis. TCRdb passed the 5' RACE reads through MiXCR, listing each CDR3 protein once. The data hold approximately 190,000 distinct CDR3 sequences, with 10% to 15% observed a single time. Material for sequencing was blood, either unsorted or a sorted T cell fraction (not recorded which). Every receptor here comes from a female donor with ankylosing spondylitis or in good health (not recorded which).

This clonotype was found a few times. Written as DNA, the CDR3 is TGTGCCACCAGCAGAGGTTCGCGAGTCGGGCCCGCGGTCAAAGAGACCCAGTACTTC. Encoded protein: CATSRGSRVGPAVKETQYF. V and J are TRBV15 and TRBJ2-5; D unclear. Trimming took 1 base from V and 3 from J, leaving 24 bases between them. CDR3 length: 19 amino acids. Germline values: CDR1 LNHNV, CDR2 YYDKDF (reference sequence).

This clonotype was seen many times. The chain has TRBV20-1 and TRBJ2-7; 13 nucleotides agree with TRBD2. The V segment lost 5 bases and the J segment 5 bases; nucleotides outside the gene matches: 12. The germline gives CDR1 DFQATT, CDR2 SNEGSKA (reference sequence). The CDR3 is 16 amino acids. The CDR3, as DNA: TGCAGTGCTCCTAACTCTTGGACTAGCGGGAGAAACGAGCAGTACTTC. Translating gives CSAPNSWTSGRNEQYF.

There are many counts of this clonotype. In DNA, the CDR3 is TGTGCCAGCAAAATCGACAGGCTCACTGAGCAGTTCTTC. Protein sequence: CASKIDRLTEQFF. The chain has TRBV12-3 or TRBV12-4 and TRBJ2-1, with D tentatively TRBD1 (6 bases). Trimming stripped 7 bases from V and 9 bases from J, with 16 bases between. The CDR3 contains 13 residues.

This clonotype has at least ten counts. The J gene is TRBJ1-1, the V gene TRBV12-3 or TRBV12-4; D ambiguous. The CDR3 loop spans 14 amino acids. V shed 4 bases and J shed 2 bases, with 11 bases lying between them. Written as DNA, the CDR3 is TGTGCCAGCAGTTCTGAACAACCTAACACTGAAGCTTTCTTT. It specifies CASSSEQPNTEAFF.

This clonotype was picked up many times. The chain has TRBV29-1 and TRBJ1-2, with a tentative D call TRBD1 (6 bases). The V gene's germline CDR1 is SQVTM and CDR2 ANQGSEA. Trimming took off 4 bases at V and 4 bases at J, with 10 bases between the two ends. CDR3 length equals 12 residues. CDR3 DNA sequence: TGCAGCGTTGGGGGGCCCAGCTATGGCTACACCTTC. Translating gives CSVGGPSYGYTF.

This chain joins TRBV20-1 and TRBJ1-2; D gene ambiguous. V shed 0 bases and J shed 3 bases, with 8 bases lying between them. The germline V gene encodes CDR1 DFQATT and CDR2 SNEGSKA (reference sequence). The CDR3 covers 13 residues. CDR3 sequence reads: CSARDASDYGYTF. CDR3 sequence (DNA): TGCAGTGCTAGAGATGCGTCAGACTATGGCTACACCTTC.

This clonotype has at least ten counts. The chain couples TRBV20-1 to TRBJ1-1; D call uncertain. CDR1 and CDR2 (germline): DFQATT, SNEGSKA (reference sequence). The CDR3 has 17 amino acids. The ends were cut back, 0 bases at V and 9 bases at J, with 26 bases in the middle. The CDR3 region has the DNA TGCAGTGCTAGAGATAAGGTTGGCGGCGGCCAGGAGGAGAAAGCTTTCTTT. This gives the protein CSARDKVGGGQEEKAFF.

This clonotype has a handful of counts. CDR3 coding DNA: TGTGCCAGCAGAACGGGACTAGCGTTCCGCTCCTACGAGCAGTACTTC. Its translation: CASRTGLAFRSYEQYF. The chain is built from TRBV6-1 and TRBJ2-7, with 10 bases identical to TRBD2. The trim removed 6 bases at V and 0 bases at J, leaving 8 bases unmatched. The germline V gene has CDR1 MNHNS and CDR2 SASEGT. The length of the CDR3 is 16 residues.

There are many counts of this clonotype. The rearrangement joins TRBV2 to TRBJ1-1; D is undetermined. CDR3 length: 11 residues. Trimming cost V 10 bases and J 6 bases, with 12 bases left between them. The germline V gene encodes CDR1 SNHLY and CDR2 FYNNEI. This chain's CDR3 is CATGPAAEAFF. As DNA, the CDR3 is TGTGCCACCGGTCCCGCTGCTGAAGCTTTCTTT.

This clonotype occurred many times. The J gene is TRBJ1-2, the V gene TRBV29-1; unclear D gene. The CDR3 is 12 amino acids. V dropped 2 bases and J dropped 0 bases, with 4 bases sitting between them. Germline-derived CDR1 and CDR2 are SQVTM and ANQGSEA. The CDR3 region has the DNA TGCAGCGTTGAACGGTCTAACTATGGCTACACCTTC. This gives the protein CSVERSNYGYTF.

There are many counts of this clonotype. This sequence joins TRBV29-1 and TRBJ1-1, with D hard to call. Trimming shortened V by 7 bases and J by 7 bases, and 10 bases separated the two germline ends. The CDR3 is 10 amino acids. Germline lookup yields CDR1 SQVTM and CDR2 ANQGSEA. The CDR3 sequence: CSDGGSEAFF. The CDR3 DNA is TGCAGCGACGGAGGGAGTGAAGCTTTCTTT.

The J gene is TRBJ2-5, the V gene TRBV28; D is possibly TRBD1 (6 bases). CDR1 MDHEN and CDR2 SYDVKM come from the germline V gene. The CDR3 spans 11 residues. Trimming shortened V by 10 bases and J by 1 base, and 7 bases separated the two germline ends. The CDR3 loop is CATDSQETQYF. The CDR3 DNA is TGTGCCACGGACAGCCAAGAGACCCAGTACTTC. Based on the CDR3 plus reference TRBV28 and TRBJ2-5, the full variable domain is DVKVTQSSRYLVKRTGEKVFLECVQDMDHENMFWYRQDPGLGLRLIYFSYDVKMKEKGDIPEGYSVSREKKERFSLILESASTNQTSMYLCATDSQETQYFGPGTRLLVL.

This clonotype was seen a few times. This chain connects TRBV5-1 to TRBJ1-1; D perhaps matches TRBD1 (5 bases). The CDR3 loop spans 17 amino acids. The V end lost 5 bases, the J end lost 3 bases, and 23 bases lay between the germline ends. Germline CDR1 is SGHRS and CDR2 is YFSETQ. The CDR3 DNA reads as TGCGCCAGCAGAGAAGCCGCCTGGGGGGGAGGGGACACTGAAGCTTTCTTT. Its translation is CASREAAWGGGDTEAFF.

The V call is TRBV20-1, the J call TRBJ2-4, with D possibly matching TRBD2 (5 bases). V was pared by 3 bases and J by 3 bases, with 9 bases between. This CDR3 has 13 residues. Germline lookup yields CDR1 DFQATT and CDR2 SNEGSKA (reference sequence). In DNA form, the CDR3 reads TGCAGTGCTAGGAGTAGCGACAAAAACATTCAGTACTTC. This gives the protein CSARSSDKNIQYF.

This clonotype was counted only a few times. This CDR3 reads CAWSVTNKETQYF. Here the CDR3 DNA reads TGTGCCTGGAGTGTTACCAACAAAGAGACCCAGTACTTC. The chain carries TRBV30 and TRBJ2-5, with D uncertain. The length of the CDR3 is 13 residues. Deletions cut 0 bases from V and 3 bases from J, with 8 bases between. The germline CDR1 and CDR2 sequences are GTSNPN and SVGIG (reference sequence). Variable domain in full (rest from reference TRBV30 and TRBJ2-5): SQTIHQWPATLVQPVGSPLSLECTVEGTSNPNLYWYRQAAGRGLQLLFYSVGIGQISSEVPQNLSASRPQDRQFILSSKKLLLSDSGFYLCAWSVTNKETQYFGPGTRLLVL.

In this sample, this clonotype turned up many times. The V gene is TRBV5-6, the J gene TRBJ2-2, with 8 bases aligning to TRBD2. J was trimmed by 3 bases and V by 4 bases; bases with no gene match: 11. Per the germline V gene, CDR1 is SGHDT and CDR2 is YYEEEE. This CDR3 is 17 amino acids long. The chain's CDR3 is CASSLDVSGTYTGELFF. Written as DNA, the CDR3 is TGTGCCAGCAGCCTGGACGTTAGCGGGACCTACACCGGGGAGCTGTTTTTT.

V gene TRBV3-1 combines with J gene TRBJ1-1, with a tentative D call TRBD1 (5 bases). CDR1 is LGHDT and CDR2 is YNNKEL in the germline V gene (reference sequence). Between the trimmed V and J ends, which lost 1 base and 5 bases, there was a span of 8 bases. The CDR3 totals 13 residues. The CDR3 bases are TGTGCCAGCAGCCAAGTAGGGGAAACTGAAGCTTTCTTT. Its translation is CASSQVGETEAFF.

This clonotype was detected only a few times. The CDR3 loop is CASSPTLTGDYGYTF. The CDR3 DNA follows: TGTGCCAGCTCACCAACGCTGACAGGGGACTATGGCTACACCTTC. The chain carries TRBV18 and TRBJ1-2; TRBD1 matches 8 bases. The CDR3 is 15 amino acids. Looked up from germline, CDR1 is KGHSH and CDR2 is LQKENI. The V and J ends lost 2 bases and 3 bases, in that order; junction bases with no gene match: 5. Drawing the rest from reference TRBV18 and TRBJ1-2, the complete variable domain is NAGVMQNPRHLVRRRGQEARLRCSPMKGHSHVYWYRQLPEEGLKFMVYLQKENIIDESGMPKERFSAEFPKEGPSILRIQQVVRGDSAAYFCASSPTLTGDYGYTFGSGTRLTVV.

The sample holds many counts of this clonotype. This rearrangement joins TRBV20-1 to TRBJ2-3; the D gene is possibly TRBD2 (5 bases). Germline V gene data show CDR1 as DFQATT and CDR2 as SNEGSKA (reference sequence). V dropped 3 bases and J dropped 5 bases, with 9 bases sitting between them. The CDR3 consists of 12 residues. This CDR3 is CSASGMRDTQYF. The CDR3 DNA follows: TGCAGTGCTAGCGGGATGAGAGATACGCAGTATTTT.

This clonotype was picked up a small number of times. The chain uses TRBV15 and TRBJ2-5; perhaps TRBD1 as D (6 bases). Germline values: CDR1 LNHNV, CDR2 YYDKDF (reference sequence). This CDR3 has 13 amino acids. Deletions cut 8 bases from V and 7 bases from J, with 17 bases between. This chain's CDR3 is CATSTSRGGTQYF. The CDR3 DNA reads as TGTGCCACCTCGACCTCCAGGGGTGGGACCCAGTACTTC.

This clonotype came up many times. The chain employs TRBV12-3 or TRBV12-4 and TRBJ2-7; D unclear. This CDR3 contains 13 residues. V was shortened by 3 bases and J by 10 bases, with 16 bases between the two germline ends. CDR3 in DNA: TGTGCCAGCAGTTTGCAGGCCTCCCACCGACAGTACTTC. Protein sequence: CASSLQASHRQYF.

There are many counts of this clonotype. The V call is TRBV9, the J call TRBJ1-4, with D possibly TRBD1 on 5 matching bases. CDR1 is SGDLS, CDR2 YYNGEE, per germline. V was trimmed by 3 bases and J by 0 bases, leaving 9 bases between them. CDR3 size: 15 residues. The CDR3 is CASSARGTTNEKLFF. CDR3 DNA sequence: TGTGCCAGCAGCGCGAGGGGAACAACTAATGAAAAACTGTTTTTT.

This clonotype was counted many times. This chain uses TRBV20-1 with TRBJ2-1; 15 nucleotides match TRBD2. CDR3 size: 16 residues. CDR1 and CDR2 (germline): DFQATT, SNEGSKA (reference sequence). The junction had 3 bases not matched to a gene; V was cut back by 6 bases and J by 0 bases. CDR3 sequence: CSARTSGRASYNEQFF. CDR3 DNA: TGCAGTGCAAGGACTAGCGGGAGGGCCTCCTACAATGAGCAGTTCTTC.

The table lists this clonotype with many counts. The CDR3 coding sequence is TGCAGCGCCCCCTTAGGAGATACGCAGTATTTT. It is translated as CSAPLGDTQYF. The chain joins TRBV29-1 to TRBJ2-3, with no clear D. V lost 7 bases and J lost 5, with 10 bases in between. CDR1 is SQVTM, CDR2 ANQGSEA, per germline. The CDR3 consists of 11 residues.

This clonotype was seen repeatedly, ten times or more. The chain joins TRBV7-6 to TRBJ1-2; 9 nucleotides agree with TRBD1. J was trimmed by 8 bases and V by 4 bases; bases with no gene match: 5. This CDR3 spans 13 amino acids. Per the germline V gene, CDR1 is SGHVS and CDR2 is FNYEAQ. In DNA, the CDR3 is TGTGCCAGCAGCTCGGGACAGGGTGGAGGCTACACCTTC. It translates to CASSSGQGGGYTF.

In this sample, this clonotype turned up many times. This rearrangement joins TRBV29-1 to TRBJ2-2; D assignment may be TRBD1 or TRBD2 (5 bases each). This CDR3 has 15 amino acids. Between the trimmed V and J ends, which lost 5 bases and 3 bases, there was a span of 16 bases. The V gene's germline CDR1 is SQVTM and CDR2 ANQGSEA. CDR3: CSVRGLGRDTGELFF. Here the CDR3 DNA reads TGCAGCGTTCGGGGTTTGGGGCGTGACACCGGGGAGCTGTTTTTT.

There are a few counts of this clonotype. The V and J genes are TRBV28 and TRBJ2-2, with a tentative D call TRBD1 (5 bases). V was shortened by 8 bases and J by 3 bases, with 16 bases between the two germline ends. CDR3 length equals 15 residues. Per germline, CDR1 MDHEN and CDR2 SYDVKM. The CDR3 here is CASSGAQGDTGELFF. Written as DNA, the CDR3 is TGTGCCAGCTCTGGGGCCCAAGGGGACACCGGGGAGCTGTTTTTT. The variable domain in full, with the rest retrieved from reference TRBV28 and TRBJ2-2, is DVKVTQSSRYLVKRTGEKVFLECVQDMDHENMFWYRQDPGLGLRLIYFSYDVKMKEKGDIPEGYSVSREKKERFSLILESASTNQTSMYLCASSGAQGDTGELFFGEGSRLTVL.

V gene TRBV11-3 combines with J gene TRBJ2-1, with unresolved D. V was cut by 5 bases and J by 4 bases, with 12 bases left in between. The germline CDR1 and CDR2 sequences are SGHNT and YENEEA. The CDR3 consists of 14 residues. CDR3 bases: TGTGCCAGCAGCCTAACCGAGCGTTACAATGAGCAGTTCTTC. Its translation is CASSLTERYNEQFF.

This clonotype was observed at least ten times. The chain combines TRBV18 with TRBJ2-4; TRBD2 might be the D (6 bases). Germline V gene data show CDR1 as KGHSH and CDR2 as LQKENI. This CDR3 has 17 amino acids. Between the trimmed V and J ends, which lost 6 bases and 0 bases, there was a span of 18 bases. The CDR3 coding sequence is TGTGCCAGCTCGCAGTTCGGGGGAGTATTAGCCAAAAACATTCAGTACTTC. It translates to CASSQFGGVLAKNIQYF. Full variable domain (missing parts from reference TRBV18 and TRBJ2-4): NAGVMQNPRHLVRRRGQEARLRCSPMKGHSHVYWYRQLPEEGLKFMVYLQKENIIDESGMPKERFSAEFPKEGPSILRIQQVVRGDSAAYFCASSQFGGVLAKNIQYFGAGTRLSVL.

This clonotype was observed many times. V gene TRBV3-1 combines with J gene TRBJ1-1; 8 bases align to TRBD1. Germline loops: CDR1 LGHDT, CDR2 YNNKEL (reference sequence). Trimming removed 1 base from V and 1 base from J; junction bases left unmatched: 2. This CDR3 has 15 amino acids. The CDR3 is CASSQGTGSNTEAFF. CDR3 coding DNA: TGTGCCAGCAGCCAAGGGACAGGGTCGAACACTGAAGCTTTCTTT. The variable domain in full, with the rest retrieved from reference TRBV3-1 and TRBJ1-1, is DTAVSQTPKYLVTQMGNDKSIKCEQNLGHDTMYWYKQDSKKFLKIMFSYNNKELIINETVPNRFSPKSPDKAHLNLHINSLELGDSAVYFCASSQGTGSNTEAFFGQGTRLTVV.